This T cell receptor (beta chain) was captured by sequencing in a study of T cells in Graves' hyperthyroidism and ophthalmopathy (dated 2019 in TCRdb). Regarding the study in general: Peripheral blood samples were taken at the time of initial diagnosis, prior to any treatment. After sampling, hyperthyroidism patients received methimazole starting at 30 mg daily, and ophthalmopathy patients received high-dose intravenous methylprednisolone. To identify distinguishing TCR V-J signatures, a discovery cohort of about 100 patients was used, comprising under 45 with Graves' ophthalmopathy and around 60 with stable Graves' hyperthyroidism. The paper describes TCR Vbeta CDR3 sequencing of 140 or so peripheral blood samples, made up of under 50 ophthalmopathy patients, roughly 75 hyperthyroidism patients and around 17 progressor patients. An independent validation cohort of around 19 hyperthyroidism patients and about 15 patients who later progressed to ophthalmopathy tested prospective prediction of ophthalmopathy. In roughly six Graves' hyperthyroidism patients, the study also compared T-cell repertoires from thyroid tissue with T-cell repertoires from blood. For training and testing, the roughly 100 patients in the discovery cohort were randomly divided in a 7:3 ratio.

On the study overall, not on this receptor specifically: In cross-validation, a model built on a 13 V-J signature told ophthalmopathy apart from stable hyperthyroidism with roughly 87% sensitivity and 81% to 82% specificity, and in testing the same model reached 80%/75%. Blood samples also contained most of the expanded thyroid clonotypes (frequency above 0.001), which suggests that blood repertoires may reflect thyroid immune responses. In validation, the model predicted progression to ophthalmopathy with 55% to 71% sensitivity and about 73% specificity, a median of 6.5 months before onset. Sample size was not statistically predetermined, and investigators were not blinded to group allocation.

Graves' hyperthyroidism was defined as stable when no progression to ophthalmopathy occurred over 18 months of follow-up. Hyperthyroidism patients were newly diagnosed, with disease duration under 2 months, and aged 18 to 65 years. Patients with uncontrolled infections, other autoimmune diseases, pregnancy or lactation were excluded. Diagnoses relied on clinical symptoms, serum thyroxine and TRAb, thyroid ultrasound and orbital computed tomography. PBMCs were isolated from 8 to 10 ml of fresh peripheral blood by Ficoll-Paque density gradient centrifugation. Total RNA was extracted using Trizol reagent, and RNA quality was assessed on an Agilent 2100 Bioanalyzer. The sample holds many counts of this clonotype. Its antigen is not yet known. The input lacks base qualities; no much larger clone sits a single base away. TCR beta CDR3 regions were amplified from RNA transcripts. For the first round of RT-PCR on the TCR CDR3, the HTBI primer set was used together with the Qiagen OneStep RT-PCR kit. Libraries were constructed in a second round of multiplex PCR, after which size selection and purification were carried out. Libraries were sequenced paired-end with 100 bp reads on an Illumina HiSeq2000. Turning to the authors' computational methods: Raw data were processed with SOAPnuke, discarding reads with adapters, uncalled bases, mean Phred below 15, or no exact constant-primer or identifier match. High-quality paired reads were merged using COPE v1.2.5, and each unique nucleotide sequence was defined as a clonotype. MiTCR v1.1 was used to align clonotypes to the IMGT TRBV, TRBD and TRBJ reference segments. Analysis was restricted to V-J combinations with a frequency above 0.0001, which covered roughly 99% of repertoires. A TCS score was defined as the ratio between F50 (clonal expansion) and ExV (chaos), using BLOSUM62-based TCRdist between CDR3 peptides within each V-J. Welch's t-statistics and random forest reduced 500 to 650 V-J features to roughly 13, which were used in a naive Bayes classifier (R e1071). TCRdb reprocessed the public reads (quality trimming at Q25 with fastp, clone calling with MiXCR) and kept in-frame beta chains. Each record represents a unique CDR3 protein, reported with the most common genes and DNA among its rows. These V and J calls derive from TCRdb rather than the authors' analysis. The sample table records hundreds of thousands of distinct CDR3 sequences; 16% of these occur just once. Clones ranked in the top ten supply 18% of the sample.

CDR1 and CDR2, looked up from the germline V gene (reference sequence), are SEHNR and FQNEAQ. Reading from cysteine to phenylalanine, the CDR3 counts 15 amino acids. The retained sequence is limited to the CDR3, 45 bases, with the frame set at the first base. V is shortened by 4 bases, J by 3 bases, and the region joining them spans 14 bases. The V and J genes are TRBV7-9 and TRBJ2-3; D gene: possibly TRBD1, on 6 matching bases. The origin of this receptor is a woman between 18 and 29 years old with Graves' hyperthyroidism. Sequencing input: blood. CDR3 region: CASSSFRGFTDTQYF. The nucleotide sequence reads TGTGCCAGCAGCTCCTTTAGGGGGTTTACAGATACGCAGTATTTT. Beyond the CDR3, the reference TRBV7-9 and TRBJ2-3 genes provide the residues; the full variable domain reads: DTGVSQNPRHKITKRGQNVTFRCDPISEHNRLYWYRQTLGQGPEFLTYFQNEAQLEKSRLLSDRFSAERPKGSFSTLEIQRTEQGDSAMYLCASSSFRGFTDTQYFGPGTRLTVL.